Given below is one TCR beta chain in context. Which antigen it targets is not known. Base quality data are lacking; no much larger clone is found one base away. Between the V and J ends, shortened by 0 bases and 8 bases respectively, the junction contains 10 bases. Counted from cysteine to phenylalanine, this CDR3 has 13 amino acids. Here the CDR3 DNA is all that survives: 39 bases in frame from base 1. CDR1 and CDR2 are read off the germline V gene as MGHDK and SYGVNS. The time point label, as the study defines it: four to five weeks on oral tofacitinib. The sample's treatment or condition, from its label and the paper: oral pan-JAK inhibitor, 5-10 mg twice daily. Lesional scalp punch biopsies and peripheral blood were obtained from alopecia areata patients. PBMCs were isolated by density centrifugation and stained for CD3, CD4 and CD8, after which CD4+ and CD8+ T cells were sorted on a FACSAria. The method behind the library was the immunoSEQ multiplex PCR assay. For TCR sequencing, RNA was extracted from every sample and reverse transcribed into cDNA to serve as template. SuperScript III was used to make first-strand cDNA, primed with a 2:1 mix of oligo-dT and random hexamers. A synthetic immune receptor repertoire was used to gauge amplification bias, and whatever bias remained was removed computationally. The paper's processing steps were these. Raw reads were preprocessed to remove errors, and CDR3 was defined by IMGT conventions from the conserved cysteine to phenylalanine. Clonality was computed by normalizing Shannon entropy by log2 of the number of productive unique TCRs and subtracting the result from 1. Whether scalp clones were CD4 or CD8 was inferred by matching scalp TCRbeta sequences against CD4 and CD8 repertoires sorted from blood. TCRdb obtained this table from immuneACCESS and retained in-frame rearrangements with V and J assigned. These tables miss some clones; where compared with another copy, unresolved V genes account for less than half of the shortfall, and the remainder is unexplained. V and J calls and clone size come straight from that table; D and trimming were deduced from the DNA. The sample table contains about 160,000 clones; only one count was recorded for about three fifths of them. Around 0.9% of the sample goes to the ten largest clones.

The sample comes from a study of CD8+ T cells in alopecia areata (dated by TCRdb to between 2017 and 2018). Describing the broader study: Treated patients were enrolled in an open-label pilot trial of oral tofacitinib, 5 to 10 mg twice daily, for moderate-to-severe alopecia areata. Human TCRbeta sequencing covered scalp tissue and sorted CD4+ and CD8+ peripheral blood T cells from patchy and totalis/universalis alopecia areata patients and healthy controls. RNA was obtained with the PAXgene miRNA kit for fixed scalp, the miRNeasy kit for PBMCs, and the RNeasy kit for mouse skin. TCRbeta CDR3 regions were amplified by immunoSEQ multiplex PCR with 35 Vbeta forward and 13 Jbeta reverse primers. High-throughput TCRbeta sequencing was used to examine T cell clonal expansion in alopecia areata in both the C3H/HeJ mouse model and human patients. Patients stayed on tofacitinib for 6 to 18 months and then had 6 months of follow-up off drug so that delayed response and recurrence could be assessed. Disease severity in treated patients was measured with the SALT score, which quantifies the percentage of affected scalp surface area. Patients on tofacitinib were biopsied at baseline and after 4 and 24 weeks of treatment, and several of the patients also had a later scalp biopsy. Scalp clonality was compared among normal scalp (n=4), patchy alopecia areata scalp (n=8), and alopecia totalis/universalis scalp (n=8).

Overall study results and their limits: Scalp clonality and the number of expanded CD8+ clones among the top 100 scalp clones were significantly decreased by tofacitinib. Compared with normal scalp, lesional scalp, particularly in alopecia totalis/universalis, had higher clonality and more expanded CD8+ clones, which suggests antigenic drive. Unlike mouse skin, where gammadelta T cells dominate, normal human skin contains resident alphabeta T cells that get sequenced too, which complicates analysis of the scalp TCR repertoire. Compared with mice, TCR sequences shared between patients were less clear, possibly partly because of HLA diversity across the patient population. Many expanded lesional clones were found to persist in scalp and blood during tofacitinib treatment, and relapse after treatment cessation may be partly explained by this persistence. Because the treated cohort was small and had just a single nonresponder, larger studies are needed to establish links between baseline CD8+ expansion and response.

The clonotype comes from a human donor with alopecia areata. This chain is built from TRBV25-1 and TRBJ1-2; the D segment cannot be called with confidence. The starting material was CD4+ T cells sorted from blood, obtained at week 4, from a patient treated with tofacitinib. In nucleotide form, the sequence is TGTGCCAGCAGTGAATATAGCCCGGGGGGCTACACCTTC. Translation gives CASSEYSPGGYTF.